Shown below are 17 T cell receptor beta chains from a single sample sequenced in a study of blood T cell repertoires in COVID-19. Only in-frame clones appear in the TCRdb table, and some are missing; sequencing was by immunoSEQ multiplex PCR. Of some 150,000 clones listed, roughly 81% were seen once; the top ten hold roughly 1%. The material sequenced was peripheral blood. Receptor source: a man aged 35 to 55 with acute or convalescent COVID-19.

The genes are TRBV5-4 and TRBJ1-2, with 7 nucleotides matching TRBD1. Unmatched junction bases numbered 5, after V lost 4 bases and J lost 2 bases. CDR3 size: 14 residues. Germline lookup yields CDR1 SGHNT and CDR2 YYREEE (reference sequence). CDR3 in DNA: TGTGCCAGCAGCGGACAGGAGAAGAACTATGGCTACACCTTC. This sequence encodes CASSGQEKNYGYTF.

The chain recombines TRBV7-8 with TRBJ2-4, with D possibly being TRBD1 (5 bases). The CDR3 length is 15 residues. The germline gives CDR1 SGHVS, CDR2 FQNEAQ. Trimming cost V 4 bases and J 15 bases, with 25 bases left between them. As DNA, the CDR3 is TGTGCCAGCAGCTCAGGGCTGGCTCTGATAGCCCCCTCGTACTTC. Translated: CASSSGLALIAPSYF.

J is TRBJ2-3 and V is TRBV3-1 (or the pseudogene TRBV3-2), with TRBD1 matching 9 bases. The germline V gene has CDR1 LGHDT and CDR2 YNNKEL (reference sequence). Trimming removed 4 bases from V and 4 bases from J; junction bases left unmatched: 6. This CDR3 is 15 amino acids long. DNA of the CDR3: TGTGCCAGCAGCCGCGGGACAGGGAAGGCAGATACGCAGTATTTT. Protein product: CASSRGTGKADTQYF.

This clone was seen once. V is TRBV28 and J is TRBJ1-2; a weak D match, TRBD1 (5 bases). CDR1 and CDR2 from the germline V gene are MDHEN and SYDVKM. The V end was cut by 4 bases, the J end by 4 bases, with 19 bases between. There are 16 residues in the CDR3. The CDR3 is CASSSVRGGYSYGYTF. In DNA form, the CDR3 reads TGTGCCAGCAGTTCCGTCCGGGGGGGGTACTCCTATGGCTACACCTTC.

This clone was observed once. The rearrangement uses TRBV25-1 and TRBJ1-2; no clear D. Germline loops: CDR1 MGHDK, CDR2 SYGVNS. Trimming pared 3 bases from V and 5 bases from J, leaving 10 bases between. The CDR3 spans 13 residues. The CDR3 DNA reads TGTGCCAGCAGTGAGGGTGGCGGTTATGGCTACACCTTC. Protein: CASSEGGGYGYTF.

V usage is TRBV7-9 and J usage is TRBJ1-1; 7 bases match TRBD1. Germline loops: CDR1 SEHNR, CDR2 FQNEAQ (reference sequence). The junction had 5 bases not matched to a gene; V was cut back by 4 bases and J by 3 bases. This CDR3 comprises 14 residues. CDR3 coding DNA: TGTGCCAGCAGCTCACAGGGGAAGCACACTGAAGCTTTCTTT. Its translation is CASSSQGKHTEAFF. Supplemented by reference TRBV7-9 and TRBJ1-1, the full variable domain reads DTGVSQNPRHKITKRGQNVTFRCDPISEHNRLYWYRQTLGQGPEFLTYFQNEAQLEKSRLLSDRFSAERPKGSFSTLEIQRTEQGDSAMYLCASSSQGKHTEAFFGQGTRLTVV.

V and J are TRBV7-9 and TRBJ1-1, with D maybe TRBD1 (6 bases). The CDR3 totals 15 residues. Deletions cut 1 base from V and 4 bases from J, with 13 bases between. Per germline, CDR1 SEHNR and CDR2 FQNEAQ (reference sequence). DNA of the CDR3: TGTGCCAGCAGCTTAGGAGGGGAAGGGGGCACTGAAGCTTTCTTT. Protein: CASSLGGEGGTEAFF.

This chain links TRBV6-2 or TRBV6-3 with TRBJ2-2; the D gene is possibly TRBD1 (6 bases). Germline CDR1 reads MNHEY; CDR2 reads SVGEGT. The CDR3 has 17 amino acids. Trimming pared 2 bases from V and 0 bases from J, leaving 13 bases between. The CDR3: CASSYPTGTPNTGELFF. In DNA form, the CDR3 reads TGTGCCAGCAGTTACCCGACCGGGACACCGAACACCGGGGAGCTGTTTTTT.

The chain joins TRBV19 to TRBJ2-2; 10 bases line up with TRBD1. This CDR3 region has 14 residues. Looked up from germline, CDR1 is LNHDA and CDR2 is SQIVND (reference sequence). V gave up 3 bases and J gave up 6 bases; unmatched junction bases: 1. CDR3 sequence (DNA): TGTGCCAGTAGTATGGGGACAGGGGCCGGGGAGCTGTTTTTT. This codes for CASSMGTGAGELFF.

This clone was detected only once. This chain joins TRBV9 and TRBJ1-2; 7 bases map to TRBD1. The CDR3 spans 15 residues. Germline V CDR1 and CDR2: SGDLS, YYNGEE. V trimming: 4 bases; J trimming: 2 bases; junction bases outside the gene matches: 8. This CDR3 is CASSTRTGLNYGYTF. The CDR3, as DNA: TGTGCCAGCAGCACCAGGACAGGCTTAAACTATGGCTACACCTTC.

This clone was observed a few times. The genes are TRBV27 and TRBJ1-6, with a possible D match to TRBD1 (6 bases). The length of the CDR3 is 16 residues. The germline V and J ends were trimmed by 3 bases and 1 base, with 10 bases remaining between them. Germline V gene lookup returns CDR1 MNHEY and CDR2 SMNVEV (reference sequence). CDR3 in amino acids: CASSFQGLSYNSPLHF. The CDR3 DNA follows: TGTGCCAGCAGTTTTCAGGGGTTGTCCTATAATTCACCCCTCCACTTT.

The chain joins TRBV3-1 (or the pseudogene TRBV3-2) to TRBJ2-7; TRBD1 matches 7 bases. Germline assignment: CDR1 LGHDT and CDR2 YNNKEL (reference sequence). The J segment lost 3 bases and the V segment lost 1 base, leaving 0 bases of the junction unmatched. The CDR3 is 13 amino acids. The CDR3 region is CASSQAGGYEQYF. CDR3 DNA: TGTGCCAGCAGCCAAGCAGGGGGCTACGAGCAGTACTTC.

A single count supports this clone. V usage is TRBV21-1 and J usage is TRBJ2-7; the table's D call, TRBD1, was not checked against the DNA. TRBV21-1 is deemed a pseudogene. The CDR3 loop spans 15 amino acids. The CDR3 region has the DNA TGTGCCAGCAGCGCCCAGGGGGGTCCGATAGGCGAGCAGTACTTC. Its protein product is CASSAQGGPIGEQYF.

The chain uses TRBV5-1 and TRBJ2-1; 8 bases agree with TRBD1. V was pared by 0 bases and J by 8 bases, with 4 bases of the junction left unmatched. The CDR3 extends over 14 amino acids. Germline lookup yields CDR1 SGHRS and CDR2 YFSETQ. The CDR3, as DNA: TGCGCCAGCAGCTTGGCCCGGGACAGGCATGAGCAGTTCTTC. It specifies CASSLARDRHEQFF.

The chain is built from TRBV27 and TRBJ1-1; 7 bases match TRBD1. Germline CDR1 and CDR2: MNHEY and SMNVEV (reference sequence). This CDR3 is 17 amino acids long. V shed 7 bases and J 0 bases; nucleotides not matched to a gene: 14. The CDR3 DNA reads as TGTGCCAGCAAGGGGGGTAGCGGACAGGCGATGAACACTGAAGCTTTCTTT. This translates into CASKGGSGQAMNTEAFF.

With respect to this clone: The same CDR3 arises from other DNA sequences in this sample as well. This chain joins TRBV11-2 and TRBJ1-6, with TRBD1 matching 7 bases. The trim removed 6 bases at V and 7 bases at J, leaving 6 bases unmatched. The CDR3 totals 14 residues. CDR1 SGHAT and CDR2 FQNNGV come from the germline V gene. CDR3 in amino acids: CASSRDRLNSPLHF. DNA of the CDR3: TGTGCCAGCAGTCGGGACAGACTAAATTCACCCCTCCACTTT.

The chain employs TRBV19 and TRBJ2-5, with 9 bases matching TRBD1. CDR1 and CDR2 from the germline V gene are LNHDA and SQIVND (reference sequence). The CDR3 has 16 residues. The trim removed 4 bases at V and 4 bases at J, leaving 10 bases unmatched. The CDR3 spells CASSKGQGSYGETQYF. For the CDR3, the DNA is TGTGCCAGTAGTAAGGGACAGGGTAGTTATGGAGAGACCCAGTACTTC.